This T cell receptor (beta chain) was captured in a study of cytotoxic CD8 clonotypes in ibrutinib-treated CLL. Study-level background: Included were 11 relapsed/refractory and 15 treatment-naive patients, of whom some 17 were IGHV unmutated. Response samples were obtained once patients had received a median 12 months of treatment, range 6 to 36.

Study-level results: Sustained-remission and progressing patients had different sampling times. Researchers report that baseline clonality outpaced age-matched healthy donors and tracked circulating CD8+ T-cell counts.

Only in-frame clones appear in the TCRdb table, and some are missing; sequencing was by immunoSEQ multiplex PCR. The data show some 200,000 clones, with around 72% seen just once and around an eighth held by the top ten. Trimming at V came to 0 bases and at J to 4 bases, leaving 8 bases not matched to a gene. Germline V CDR1 and CDR2: SGDLS, YYNGEE. This CDR3 spans 17 amino acids. A note on this clone: Its antigen is not identified.

The source was PBMCs, collected after 24 months of ibrutinib treatment. The source is a human donor with chronic lymphocytic leukemia. The V call is TRBV9, the J call TRBJ2-3; TRBD2 agrees at 10 bases. The CDR3 reads CASSVAASGSSADTQYF. The DNA of the CDR3 is TGTGCCAGCAGCGTAGCAGCTAGCGGGAGTAGTGCAGATACGCAGTATTTT.